A single T cell receptor beta chain is shown here with its context. Its antigen is not known. CDR1 and CDR2 (germline): MNHEY, SMNVEV (reference sequence). The V gene lost 3 bases and the J gene lost 0 bases, with 9 bases spanning the gap. CDR3 length: 15 amino acids. These data belong to a study of Ad26.COV2.S vaccination and SARS-CoV-2 variants. General study findings and limits: Analyses that measured TCR breadth and depth may have underestimated total T cell responses. Placebo recipients trailed vaccine recipients in spike-specific TCR breadth.

Clones were sequenced by immunoSEQ multiplex PCR, and TCRdb holds only the in-frame ones, with some missing. Of about 180,000 clones listed, roughly 85% were seen once; the top ten hold over 4.5%. V is TRBV27 and J is TRBJ1-5; D not resolved. Material: peripheral blood, obtained after recovery from COVID-19. The TCR comes from a human donor who had recovered from COVID-19. CDR3 DNA sequence: TGTGCCAGCAGTTTTACGGGATATAGCAATCAGCCCCAGCATTTT. This encodes CASSFTGYSNQPQHF.